A selection of T cell receptor beta chains follows, all from one sample in a study of blood T cell repertoires in COVID-19. Some clones are missing from TCRdb's copy, which holds only in-frame ones; the method was immunoSEQ multiplex PCR. The top ten clones hold 1.5% to 1.8% of a sample with roughly 30,000 clones, 90% of them seen once. Material for sequencing was peripheral blood. The receptors were sampled from a man aged 55 to 70 with active COVID-19. Both conserved end residues are part of each CDR3. Each record gives: CDR3 protein, V gene.

CASSLSLQGGEQYF	TRBV27
CASSPQGSNQPQHF	TRBV5-1
CASSVRTSGVAGELFF	TRBV5-5
CAISELNKQGAYGYTF	TRBV10-3
CASSRGAGPSTDTQYF	TRBV5-1
CASSFSGTGLYEQYF	TRBV6-5
CAISEASGGARINEQFF	TRBV10-3
CASSVHGGTVEQFF	TRBV9
CASSLYRDRVSNQPQHF	TRBV7-9
CASSHNREFRGYTF	TRBV4-1
CASSLGGSNEQFF	TRBV7-3
CASSSTSGVFTDTQYF	TRBV7-3
CASSLTGTGGYEQYF	TRBV7-3
CASSLAQATYEQYF	TRBV7-8
CSVAHRTVYNEQFF	TRBV29-1
CASSQHRTGNNEQYF	TRBV4-1
CASSPAGLMGGTDTQYF	TRBV27
CASSQDRGRANGYTF	TRBV4-2